This is a list of T cell receptor beta chains from one sample in a study of shared clonotypes between healthy human individuals. TCRdb's table, derived via immunoSEQ multiplex PCR, lists solely in-frame clones and lacks some. This sample has about 460,000 clones, with roughly 80% found just once. Input material: PBMCs. These receptors all stem from a woman aged 40 to 50 in good health. Some clones in this sample may be carry-over from other donors' samples. The CDR3 runs from the conserved cysteine through the conserved F or W. The order of the fields is D gene, J gene, V gene, clone size, CDR3 length, CDR3 protein, CDR3 DNA. The D gene is left open where the match is weak. The size field is filled for only some rows; it gives once, few, many or a size class.

D: TRBD1
J: TRBJ1-3
V: TRBV27
size: -
length: 17
CDR3: CASSLSRGPHSGNTIYF
DNA: TGTGCCAGCAGTTTATCGAGGGGGCCCCACTCTGGAAACACCATATATTTT

D: TRBD2
J: TRBJ2-1
V: TRBV27
size: few
length: 16
CDR3: CASSARLAGLNNEQFF
DNA: TGTGCCAGCAGTGCCCGACTAGCGGGTCTAAACAATGAGCAGTTCTTC

D: TRBD2
J: TRBJ2-1
V: TRBV5-3
size: -
length: 19
CDR3: CARSLKKSTSGGTYNEQFF
DNA: TGTGCCAGAAGCTTGAAAAAATCGACTAGCGGGGGGACCTACAATGAGCAGTTCTTC

D: -
J: TRBJ2-7
V: TRBV4-1
size: -
length: 16
CDR3: CASSQDDRPGLYEQYF
DNA: TGCGCCAGCAGCCAAGACGACAGGCCAGGCCTCTACGAGCAGTACTTC

D: TRBD2
J: TRBJ2-7
V: TRBV7-2
size: once
length: 15
CDR3: CASSMTSGSGYEQYF
DNA: TGTGCCAGCAGCATGACTAGCGGGAGCGGCTACGAGCAGTACTTC

D: -
J: TRBJ2-7
V: TRBV5-6
size: -
length: 14
CDR3: CASSLEQRDYEQYF
DNA: TGTGCCAGCAGCTTGGAACAGCGAGACTACGAGCAGTACTTC

D: -
J: TRBJ1-3
V: TRBV20-1
size: -
length: 11
CDR3: CSARPLDTIYF
DNA: TGCAGTGCTAGGCCTCTGGACACCATATATTTT

D: -
J: TRBJ2-3
V: TRBV7-9
size: -
length: 14
CDR3: CASSLDPSTDTQYF
DNA: TGTGCCAGCAGCTTAGACCCAAGCACAGATACGCAGTATTTT

D: -
J: TRBJ1-5
V: TRBV18
size: -
length: 16
CDR3: CASSDVGGFSNQPQHF
DNA: TGTGCCAGCTCAGATGTGGGGGGCTTTAGCAATCAGCCCCAGCATTTT

D: -
J: TRBJ2-3
V: TRBV7-9
size: -
length: 14
CDR3: CASSSLASTDTQYF
DNA: TGTGCCAGCAGCTCCCTAGCGAGCACAGATACGCAGTATTTT

D: -
J: TRBJ1-2
V: TRBV28
size: -
length: 16
CDR3: CASSLPSVSPTEGYTF
DNA: TGTGCCAGCAGTTTACCCTCCGTCAGCCCCACGGAGGGCTACACCTTC

D: -
J: TRBJ1-1
V: TRBV19
size: once
length: 13
CDR3: CASTIGGWAEAFF
DNA: TGTGCCAGTACCATAGGGGGGTGGGCTGAAGCTTTCTTT

D: -
J: TRBJ2-3
V: TRBV7-2
size: few
length: 14
CDR3: CASSLRGSTDTQYF
DNA: TGTGCCAGCAGCTTACGGGGCAGCACAGATACGCAGTATTTT

D: -
J: TRBJ2-2
V: TRBV28
size: -
length: 10
CDR3: CASLHGELFF
DNA: TGTGCCAGCTTGCACGGGGAGCTGTTTTTT

D: -
J: TRBJ1-4
V: TRBV28
size: few
length: 14
CDR3: CASSGQSTNEKLFF
DNA: TGTGCCAGCAGCGGACAGTCAACTAATGAAAAACTGTTTTTT

D: -
J: TRBJ2-2
V: TRBV11-1
size: -
length: 16
CDR3: CASSPEVASNTGELFF
DNA: TGTGCCAGCAGCCCAGAGGTAGCCTCGAACACCGGGGAGCTGTTTTTT

D: TRBD2
J: TRBJ2-2
V: TRBV6-1
size: once
length: 17
CDR3: CASSEYQLAANTGELFF
DNA: TGTGCCAGCAGTGAATATCAACTAGCGGCGAACACCGGGGAGCTGTTTTTT

D: -
J: TRBJ1-3
V: TRBV2
size: -
length: 13
CDR3: CASTLGGGNTIYF
DNA: TGTGCCAGCACCCTCGGTGGGGGAAACACCATATATTTT

D: TRBD1
J: TRBJ2-3
V: TRBV7-8
size: -
length: 17
CDR3: CASSYPRDREIYDTQYF
DNA: TGTGCCAGCAGCTACCCCCGGGACAGGGAAATTTACGATACGCAGTATTTT

D: TRBD1
J: TRBJ2-7
V: TRBV28
size: -
length: 15
CDR3: CASRPDRASSYEQYF
DNA: TGTGCCAGCAGACCCGACAGGGCCAGCTCCTACGAGCAGTACTTC

D: -
J: TRBJ1-4
V: TRBV7-2
size: -
length: 16
CDR3: CASSLGAQGNNEKLFF
DNA: TGTGCCAGCAGCTTAGGGGCCCAGGGCAATAATGAAAAACTGTTTTTT

D: TRBD1
J: TRBJ2-2
V: TRBV18
size: few
length: 12
CDR3: CATTGDAGELFF
DNA: TGTGCCACCACAGGGGATGCCGGGGAGCTGTTTTTT

D: -
J: TRBJ2-3
V: TRBV28
size: few
length: 17
CDR3: CASTPAGFRGNTDTQYF
DNA: TGTGCCAGCACCCCCGCGGGCTTCAGGGGAAACACAGATACGCAGTATTTT

D: TRBD2
J: TRBJ2-7
V: TRBV5-4
size: once
length: 15
CDR3: CASSVKAGDRYEQYF
DNA: TGTGCCAGCAGCGTCAAAGCGGGAGATCGCTACGAGCAGTACTTC

D: -
J: TRBJ1-4
V: TRBV5-1
size: -
length: 16
CDR3: CASSLTASATNEKLFF
DNA: TGCGCCAGCAGCTTGACCGCTTCAGCAACTAATGAAAAACTGTTTTTT

D: TRBD1
J: TRBJ1-5
V: TRBV7-2
size: -
length: 16
CDR3: CASSPGTGYSNQPQHF
DNA: TGTGCCAGCAGCCCAGGGACAGGATATAGCAATCAGCCCCAGCATTTT

D: TRBD2
J: TRBJ2-2
V: TRBV7-9
size: -
length: 18
CDR3: CASSLAQRAGVIIGELFF
DNA: TGTGCCAGCAGCTTAGCCCAACGAGCGGGAGTAATAATCGGGGAGCTGTTTTTT

D: -
J: TRBJ2-7
V: TRBV27
size: -
length: 13
CDR3: CASSHGGTYEQYF
DNA: TGTGCCAGCAGCCATGGGGGGACCTACGAGCAGTACTTC

D: TRBD1
J: TRBJ2-7
V: TRBV7-8
size: -
length: 15
CDR3: CASSLGRGRGYEQYF
DNA: TGTGCCAGCAGCTTAGGCAGGGGGCGCGGGTACGAGCAGTACTTC

D: TRBD1
J: TRBJ2-7
V: TRBV5-1
size: once
length: 15
CDR3: CASSLGQGPLGEQYF
DNA: TGCGCCAGCAGCTTGGGACAGGGGCCCCTGGGGGAGCAGTACTTC

D: -
J: TRBJ1-5
V: TRBV27
size: -
length: 14
CDR3: CASSPLRGNQPQHF
DNA: TGTGCCAGCAGCCCCCTCCGGGGCAATCAGCCCCAGCATTTT

D: TRBD2
J: TRBJ2-7
V: TRBV29-1
size: -
length: 13
CDR3: CSVGLAYSYEQYF
DNA: TGCAGCGTAGGACTAGCCTACTCCTACGAGCAGTACTTC

D: -
J: TRBJ2-7
V: TRBV28
size: -
length: 14
CDR3: CASRPRERSYEQYF
DNA: TGTGCCAGTCGGCCCCGGGAGCGGTCCTACGAGCAGTACTTC

D: -
J: TRBJ2-7
V: TRBV10-3
size: -
length: 14
CDR3: CAISELEVRNEQYF
DNA: TGTGCCATCAGTGAACTCGAGGTTCGCAACGAGCAGTACTTC

D: TRBD2
J: TRBJ2-7
V: TRBV28
size: -
length: 16
CDR3: CASSPPGTSGSREQYF
DNA: TGTGCCAGCAGTCCGCCCGGGACTAGCGGGAGTCGCGAGCAGTACTTC

D: -
J: TRBJ2-5
V: TRBV5-1
size: -
length: 14
CDR3: CASSLMSHEETQYF
DNA: TGCGCCAGCAGCTTGATGAGTCACGAAGAGACCCAGTACTTC

D: -
J: TRBJ1-4
V: TRBV6-1
size: few
length: 15
CDR3: CASSVSTGRNEKLFF
DNA: TGTGCCAGCAGTGTTTCGACAGGCCGGAATGAAAAACTGTTTTTT

D: -
J: TRBJ1-3
V: TRBV2
size: -
length: 13
CDR3: CASRSGVGNTIYF
DNA: TGTGCCAGCAGGTCAGGGGTTGGAAACACCATATATTTT

D: -
J: TRBJ2-1
V: TRBV7-2
size: -
length: 13
CDR3: CASSVRSYNEQFF
DNA: TGTGCCAGCAGCGTTAGGTCGTACAATGAGCAGTTCTTC

D: -
J: TRBJ2-7
V: TRBV18
size: once
length: 14
CDR3: CASSPRRASYEQYF
DNA: TGTGCCAGCTCACCAAGGAGGGCTTCCTACGAGCAGTACTTC

D: -
J: TRBJ2-7
V: TRBV7-6
size: -
length: 13
CDR3: CASSPETSYEQYF
DNA: TGTGCCAGCAGCCCAGAGACCTCCTACGAGCAGTACTTC

D: -
J: TRBJ1-1
V: TRBV9
size: -
length: 15
CDR3: CASKRDPSLNTEAFF
DNA: TGTGCCAGCAAGCGGGACCCTAGTTTGAACACTGAAGCTTTCTTT

D: TRBD2
J: TRBJ2-1
V: TRBV7-9
size: -
length: 16
CDR3: CASSLSLGGRYNEQFF
DNA: TGTGCCAGCAGCTTATCCCTTGGCGGGAGGTACAATGAGCAGTTCTTC

D: -
J: TRBJ1-1
V: TRBV10-3
size: once
length: 14
CDR3: CAISALTERTEAFF
DNA: TGTGCCATCAGTGCACTGACGGAAAGAACTGAAGCTTTCTTT

D: -
J: TRBJ2-1
V: TRBV25-1
size: -
length: 12
CDR3: CASSTGYGEQFF
DNA: TGTGCCAGCAGTACGGGGTACGGTGAGCAGTTCTTC

D: -
J: TRBJ1-1
V: TRBV29-1
size: -
length: 14
CDR3: CSAPGGGMNTEAFF
DNA: TGCAGCGCCCCGGGGGGGGGAATGAACACTGAAGCTTTCTTT

D: -
J: TRBJ2-7
V: TRBV6-5
size: many
length: 15
CDR3: CASSVSTDSSYEQYF
DNA: TGTGCCAGCAGCGTCTCTACGGACTCATCCTACGAGCAGTACTTC

D: -
J: TRBJ2-7
V: TRBV6-5
size: -
length: 14
CDR3: CASSSGTHPYEQYF
DNA: TGTGCCAGCAGCTCAGGGACCCACCCCTACGAGCAGTACTTC

D: -
J: TRBJ2-2
V: TRBV7-3
size: -
length: 16
CDR3: CASSLIGVRNTGELFF
DNA: TGTGCCAGCAGCTTAATAGGGGTCAGAAACACCGGGGAGCTGTTTTTT

D: -
J: TRBJ2-1
V: TRBV9
size: -
length: 15
CDR3: CASSVTSPPYNEQFF
DNA: TGTGCCAGCAGCGTAACTAGTCCCCCCTACAATGAGCAGTTCTTC

D: -
J: TRBJ2-1
V: TRBV6-5
size: -
length: 15
CDR3: CASSYSSRAGREQFF
DNA: TGTGCCAGCAGTTACTCTTCGCGGGCCGGCAGGGAGCAGTTCTTC

D: TRBD1
J: TRBJ2-4
V: TRBV28
size: -
length: 16
CDR3: CASSFDTGVAKNIQYF
DNA: TGTGCCAGCAGTTTTGATACAGGGGTAGCCAAAAACATTCAGTACTTC

D: -
J: TRBJ2-3
V: TRBV7-8
size: -
length: 16
CDR3: CASSPELAASTDTQYF
DNA: TGTGCCAGCAGCCCCGAGCTAGCAGCAAGCACAGATACGCAGTATTTT

D: TRBD2
J: TRBJ2-7
V: TRBV5-4
size: once
length: 14
CDR3: CASSLDAGGGEQYF
DNA: TGTGCCAGCAGCTTGGACGCGGGAGGGGGAGAGCAGTACTTC

D: -
J: TRBJ1-1
V: TRBV30
size: -
length: 12
CDR3: CAWTLMDTEAFF
DNA: TGTGCCTGGACCCTAATGGACACTGAAGCTTTCTTT

D: -
J: TRBJ2-7
V: TRBV5-1
size: -
length: 13
CDR3: CASRRDSSYEQYF
DNA: TGCGCCAGCCGGAGGGACAGCTCCTACGAGCAGTACTTC

D: -
J: TRBJ1-2
V: TRBV5-3
size: few
length: 13
CDR3: CARSLPGLYGYTF
DNA: TGTGCCAGAAGCTTGCCAGGACTCTATGGCTACACCTTC

D: -
J: TRBJ1-1
V: TRBV19
size: few
length: 14
CDR3: CASSTEVLSPEAFF
DNA: TGTGCCAGTAGTACGGAAGTACTTTCACCTGAAGCTTTCTTT

D: TRBD2
J: TRBJ2-1
V: TRBV15
size: -
length: 17
CDR3: CATSRSTGGGLVNEQFF
DNA: TGTGCCACCAGCAGATCAACCGGCGGGGGACTAGTCAATGAGCAGTTCTTC